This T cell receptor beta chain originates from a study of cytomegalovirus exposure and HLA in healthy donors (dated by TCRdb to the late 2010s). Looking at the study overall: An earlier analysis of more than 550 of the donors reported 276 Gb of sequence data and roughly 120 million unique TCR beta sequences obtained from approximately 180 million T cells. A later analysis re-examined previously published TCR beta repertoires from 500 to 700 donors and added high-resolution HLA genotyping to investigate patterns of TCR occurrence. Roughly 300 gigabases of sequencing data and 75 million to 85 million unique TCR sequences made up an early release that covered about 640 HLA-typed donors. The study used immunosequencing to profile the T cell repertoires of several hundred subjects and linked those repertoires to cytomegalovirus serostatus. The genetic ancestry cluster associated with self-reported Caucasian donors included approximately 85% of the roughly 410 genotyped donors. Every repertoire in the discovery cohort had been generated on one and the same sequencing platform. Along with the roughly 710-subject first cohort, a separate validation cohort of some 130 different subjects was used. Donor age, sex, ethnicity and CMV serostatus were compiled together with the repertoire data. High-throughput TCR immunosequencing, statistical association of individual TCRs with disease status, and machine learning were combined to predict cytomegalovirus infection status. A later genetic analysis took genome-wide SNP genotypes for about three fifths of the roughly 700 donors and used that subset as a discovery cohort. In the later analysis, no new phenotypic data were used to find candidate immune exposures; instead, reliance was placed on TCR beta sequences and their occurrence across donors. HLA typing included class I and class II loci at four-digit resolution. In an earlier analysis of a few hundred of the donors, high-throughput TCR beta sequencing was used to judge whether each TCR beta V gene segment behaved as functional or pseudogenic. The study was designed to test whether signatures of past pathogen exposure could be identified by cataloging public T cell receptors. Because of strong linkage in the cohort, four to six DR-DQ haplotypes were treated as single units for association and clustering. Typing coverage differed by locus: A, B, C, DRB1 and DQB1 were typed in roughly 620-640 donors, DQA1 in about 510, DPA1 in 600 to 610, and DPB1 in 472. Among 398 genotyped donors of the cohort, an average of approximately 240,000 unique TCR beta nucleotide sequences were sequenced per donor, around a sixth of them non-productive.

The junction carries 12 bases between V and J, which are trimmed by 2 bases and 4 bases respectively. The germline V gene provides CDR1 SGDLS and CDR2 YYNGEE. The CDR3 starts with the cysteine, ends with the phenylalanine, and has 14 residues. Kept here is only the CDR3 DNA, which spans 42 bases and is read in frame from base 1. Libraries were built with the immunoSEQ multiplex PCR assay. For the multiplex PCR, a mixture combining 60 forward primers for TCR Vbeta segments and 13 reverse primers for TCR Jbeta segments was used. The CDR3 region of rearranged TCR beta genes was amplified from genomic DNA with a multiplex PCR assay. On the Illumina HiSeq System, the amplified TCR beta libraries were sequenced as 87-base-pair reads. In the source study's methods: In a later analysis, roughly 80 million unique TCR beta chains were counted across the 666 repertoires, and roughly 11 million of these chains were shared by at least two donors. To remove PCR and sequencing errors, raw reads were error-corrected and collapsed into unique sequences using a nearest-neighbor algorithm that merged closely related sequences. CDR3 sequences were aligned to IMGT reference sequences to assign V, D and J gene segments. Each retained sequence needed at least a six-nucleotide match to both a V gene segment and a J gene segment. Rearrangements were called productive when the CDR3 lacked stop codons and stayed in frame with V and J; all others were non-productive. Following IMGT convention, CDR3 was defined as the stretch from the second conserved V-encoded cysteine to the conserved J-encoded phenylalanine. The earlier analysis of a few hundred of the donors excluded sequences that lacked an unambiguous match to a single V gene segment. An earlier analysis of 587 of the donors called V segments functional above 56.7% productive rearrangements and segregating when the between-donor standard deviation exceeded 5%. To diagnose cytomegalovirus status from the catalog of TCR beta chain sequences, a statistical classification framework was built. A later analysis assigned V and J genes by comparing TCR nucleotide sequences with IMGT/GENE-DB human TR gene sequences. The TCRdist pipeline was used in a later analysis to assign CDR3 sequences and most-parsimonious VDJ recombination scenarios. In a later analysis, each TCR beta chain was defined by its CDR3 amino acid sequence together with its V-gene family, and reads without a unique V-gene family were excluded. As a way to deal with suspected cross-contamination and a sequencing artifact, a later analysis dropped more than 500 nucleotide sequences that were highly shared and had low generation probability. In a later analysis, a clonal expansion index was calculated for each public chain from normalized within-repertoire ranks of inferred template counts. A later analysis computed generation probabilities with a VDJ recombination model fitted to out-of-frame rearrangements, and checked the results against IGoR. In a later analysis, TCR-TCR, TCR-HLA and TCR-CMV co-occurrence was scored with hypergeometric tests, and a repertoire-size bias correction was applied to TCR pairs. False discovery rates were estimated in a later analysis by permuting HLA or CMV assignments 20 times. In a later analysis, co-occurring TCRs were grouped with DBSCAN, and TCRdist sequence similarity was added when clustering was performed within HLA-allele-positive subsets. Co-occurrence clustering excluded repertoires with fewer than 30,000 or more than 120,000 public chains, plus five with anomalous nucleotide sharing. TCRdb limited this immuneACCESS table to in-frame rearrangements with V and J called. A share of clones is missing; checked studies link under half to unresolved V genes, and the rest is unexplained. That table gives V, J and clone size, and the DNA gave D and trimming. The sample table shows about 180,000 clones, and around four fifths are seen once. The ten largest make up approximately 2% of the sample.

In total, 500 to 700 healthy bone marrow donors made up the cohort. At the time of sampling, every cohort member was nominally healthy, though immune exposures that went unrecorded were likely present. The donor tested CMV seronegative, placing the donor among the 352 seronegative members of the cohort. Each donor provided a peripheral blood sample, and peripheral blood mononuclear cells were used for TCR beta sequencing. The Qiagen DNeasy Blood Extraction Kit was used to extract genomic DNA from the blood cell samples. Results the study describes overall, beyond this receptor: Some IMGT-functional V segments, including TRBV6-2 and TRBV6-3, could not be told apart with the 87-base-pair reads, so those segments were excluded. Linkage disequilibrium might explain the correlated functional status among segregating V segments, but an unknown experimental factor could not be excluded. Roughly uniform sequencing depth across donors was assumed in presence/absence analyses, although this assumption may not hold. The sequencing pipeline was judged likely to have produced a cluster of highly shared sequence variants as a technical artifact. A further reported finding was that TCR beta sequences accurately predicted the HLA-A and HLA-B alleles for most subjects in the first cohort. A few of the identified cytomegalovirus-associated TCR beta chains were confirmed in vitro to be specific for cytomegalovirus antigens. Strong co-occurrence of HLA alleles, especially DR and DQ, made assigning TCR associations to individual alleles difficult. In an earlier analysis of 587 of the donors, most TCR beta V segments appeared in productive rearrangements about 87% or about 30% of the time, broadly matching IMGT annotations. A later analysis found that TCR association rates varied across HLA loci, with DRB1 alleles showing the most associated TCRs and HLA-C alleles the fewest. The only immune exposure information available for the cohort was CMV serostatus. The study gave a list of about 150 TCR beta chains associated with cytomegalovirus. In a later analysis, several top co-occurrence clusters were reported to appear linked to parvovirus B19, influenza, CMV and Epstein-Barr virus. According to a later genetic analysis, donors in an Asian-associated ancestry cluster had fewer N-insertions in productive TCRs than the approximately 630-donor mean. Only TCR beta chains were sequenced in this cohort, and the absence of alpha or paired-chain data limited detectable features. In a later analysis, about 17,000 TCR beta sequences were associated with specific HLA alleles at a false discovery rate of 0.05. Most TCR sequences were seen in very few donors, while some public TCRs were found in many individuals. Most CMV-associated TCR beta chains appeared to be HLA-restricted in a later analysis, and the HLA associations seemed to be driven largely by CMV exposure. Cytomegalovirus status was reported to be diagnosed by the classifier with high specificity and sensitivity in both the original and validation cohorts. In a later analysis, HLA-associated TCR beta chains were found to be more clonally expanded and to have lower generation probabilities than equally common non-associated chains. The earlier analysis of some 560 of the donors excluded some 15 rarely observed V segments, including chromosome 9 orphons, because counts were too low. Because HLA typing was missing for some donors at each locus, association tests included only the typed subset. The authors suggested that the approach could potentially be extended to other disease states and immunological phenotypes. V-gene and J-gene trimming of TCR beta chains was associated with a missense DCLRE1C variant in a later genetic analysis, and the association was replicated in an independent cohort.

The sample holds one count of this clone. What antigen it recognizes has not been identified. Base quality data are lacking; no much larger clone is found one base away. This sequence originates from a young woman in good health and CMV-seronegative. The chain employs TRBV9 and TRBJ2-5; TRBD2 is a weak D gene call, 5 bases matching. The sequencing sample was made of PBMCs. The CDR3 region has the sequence CASSVGVLPETQYF. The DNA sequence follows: TGTGCCAGCAGCGTCGGGGTCCTGCCAGAGACCCAGTACTTC.